A selection of T cell receptor beta chains follows, all from one sample in a study of T cell responses to AZD1222 COVID-19 vaccine. Some clones are missing from TCRdb's copy, which holds only in-frame ones; the method was immunoSEQ multiplex PCR. The sample shows about 64,000 clones, approximately 90% of them seen only once. The starting material was peripheral blood, obtained 28 days after the second dose of the MenACWY control vaccine. Receptors were obtained from an adult who received the MenACWY meningococcal vaccine as a control. The CDR3 runs from the conserved cysteine through the conserved F or W. A D gene is named only where the DNA matches it firmly. The size field is filled for only some rows; it gives once, few, many or a size class.

clone size,D gene,J gene,V gene,CDR3 protein,CDR3 DNA
-,-,TRBJ2-3,TRBV5-1,CASSFQGNEDTQYF,TGCGCCAGCAGCTTTCAGGGGAATGAAGATACGCAGTATTTT
few,-,TRBJ2-1,TRBV5-4,CASSTRGSYNEQFF,TGTGCCAGCAGCACCCGGGGCTCCTACAATGAGCAGTTCTTC
-,-,TRBJ2-3,TRBV27,CASSQSGDTQYF,TGTGCCAGCAGTCAGTCGGGGGATACGCAGTATTTT
-,-,TRBJ1-5,TRBV7-9,CASSLAPGSSNQPQHF,TGTGCCAGCAGCTTAGCGCCGGGGAGTAGCAATCAGCCCCAGCATTTT
-,TRBD1,TRBJ1-5,TRBV27,CASHETGARYSNQPQHF,TGTGCCAGCCATGAGACAGGGGCCCGGTATAGCAATCAGCCCCAGCATTTT
-,-,TRBJ2-7,TRBV11-2,CASSPPAHEQYF,TGTGCCAGCAGCCCCCCCGCCCACGAGCAGTACTTC
-,TRBD1,TRBJ1-4,TRBV2,CASSRGQGNEKLFF,TGTGCCAGCAGTAGGGGGCAGGGAAATGAAAAACTGTTTTTT
once,TRBD1,TRBJ1-6,TRBV7-2,CASSYEDREYSPLHF,TGTGCCAGCAGCTACGAGGACAGGGAATATTCACCCCTCCACTTT
-,TRBD2,TRBJ2-1,TRBV5-6,CASSLDLAGDRSYNEQFF,TGTGCCAGCAGCTTGGATCTAGCGGGAGACCGCTCCTACAATGAGCAGTTCTTC
-,TRBD1,TRBJ2-2,TRBV28,CASRGQGGTGELFF,TGTGCCAGCAGGGGACAGGGCGGCACCGGGGAGCTGTTTTTT
-,-,TRBJ2-7,TRBV10-3,CATYRLPSAGRKGEQYF,TGTGCCACCTATCGACTTCCTTCGGCGGGTCGAAAGGGGGAGCAGTACTTC
few,-,TRBJ2-3,TRBV5-1,CASSISESTDTQYF,TGCGCCAGCAGCATTAGCGAATCCACAGATACGCAGTATTTT
-,TRBD1,TRBJ1-1,TRBV24-1,CATSDGTGNTEAFF,TGTGCCACCAGTGATGGGACAGGGAACACTGAAGCTTTCTTT
-,TRBD2,TRBJ2-7,TRBV29-1,CSVGPRLAGDEQYF,TGCAGCGTGGGACCCAGACTAGCGGGAGACGAGCAGTACTTC
-,-,TRBJ1-1,TRBV11-2,CASSLAAGAFGNTEAFF,TGTGCCAGCAGCTTAGCGGCTGGGGCATTCGGGAACACTGAAGCTTTCTTT
-,-,TRBJ1-1,TRBV9,CASSDGVRIEAFF,TGTGCCAGCAGCGACGGGGTCAGAATTGAAGCTTTCTTT
-,-,TRBJ1-1,TRBV28,CASSLISGERGYEAFF,TGTGCCAGCAGTTTAATAAGCGGGGAGAGAGGCTATGAAGCTTTCTTT
-,-,TRBJ1-1,TRBV29-1,CSVARGVNTEAFF,TGCAGCGTTGCCCGGGGGGTGAACACTGAAGCTTTCTTT
-,-,TRBJ1-2,TRBV30,CAWSETGNYGYTF,TGTGCCTGGAGTGAAACCGGGAACTATGGCTACACCTTC
once,TRBD2,TRBJ2-5,TRBV11-2,CASSFTSGRQETQYF,TGTGCCAGCAGCTTCACAAGCGGGAGGCAAGAGACCCAGTACTTC
-,TRBD2,TRBJ2-3,TRBV7-2,CASSWTSSSTDTQYF,TGTGCCAGCAGCTGGACTAGTTCTAGCACAGATACGCAGTATTTT
-,-,TRBJ2-5,TRBV5-5,CASSFRDVNPRETQYF,TGTGCCAGCAGCTTCCGGGACGTAAACCCTCGAGAGACCCAGTACTTC
-,-,TRBJ2-2,TRBV5-1,CASSFDGVKNTGELFF,TGCGCCAGCAGCTTTGACGGGGTAAAGAACACCGGGGAGCTGTTTTTT